The present entry profiles one T cell receptor beta chain with its context. V lost 5 bases and J lost 2, with 13 bases in between. CDR3 length: 14 amino acids. CDR1 SNHLY and CDR2 FYNNEI come from the germline V gene. Authors' analysis steps: Amplification from reference gene primers served as the basis for estimated nucleated cell counts. The repertoire was sequenced with immunoSEQ multiplex PCR; TCRdb's copy has only in-frame clones and lacks some. V and J calls and clone size are those listed in that table; D and trimming were worked out from the DNA. The sample yields 30,000 to 40,000 clones, 70% to 90% seen once. The data were taken from a study of blood T cell repertoires in COVID-19. The overall study: Specimens from acute and convalescent COVID-19 originated in the United States, Italy and Spain. In each case, the material was cDNA or gDNA derived from T cells, B-cell-depleted T cells, or PBMCs.

This receptor was identified in a human donor in a cohort sampled during active COVID-19. V gene TRBV2 combines with J gene TRBJ2-7; possibly TRBD1 for D (5 bases). Sequenced material: peripheral blood. The CDR3 here is CASSKGNRPYEQYF. The CDR3 coding sequence is TGTGCCAGCAGTAAGGGGAACAGGCCCTACGAGCAGTACTTC.